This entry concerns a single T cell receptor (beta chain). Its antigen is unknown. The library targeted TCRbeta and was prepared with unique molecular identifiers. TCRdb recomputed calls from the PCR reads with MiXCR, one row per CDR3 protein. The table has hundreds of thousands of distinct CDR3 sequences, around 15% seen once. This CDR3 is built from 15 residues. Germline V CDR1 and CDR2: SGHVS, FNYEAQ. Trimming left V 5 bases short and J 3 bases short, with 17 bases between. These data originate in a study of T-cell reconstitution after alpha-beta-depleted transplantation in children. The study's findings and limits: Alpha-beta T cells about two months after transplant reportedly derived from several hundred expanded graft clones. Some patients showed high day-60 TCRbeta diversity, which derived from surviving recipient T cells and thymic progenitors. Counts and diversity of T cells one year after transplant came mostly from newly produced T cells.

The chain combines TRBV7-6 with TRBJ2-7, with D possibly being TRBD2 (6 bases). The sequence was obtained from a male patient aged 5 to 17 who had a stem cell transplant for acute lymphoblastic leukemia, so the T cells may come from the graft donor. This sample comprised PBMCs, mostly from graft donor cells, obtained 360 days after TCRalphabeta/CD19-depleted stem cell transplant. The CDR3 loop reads CASSPRDSPFYEQYF. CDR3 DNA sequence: TGTGCCAGCAGCCCCCGGGACTCTCCCTTCTACGAGCAGTACTTC.